This record covers a single T cell receptor beta chain. What it binds is not known. Barcoded TCR alpha and TCR beta cDNA libraries with UMIs came from 5'RACE using constant-segment primers. TCRdb ran MiXCR on the 5' RACE reads and lists one entry per CDR3 protein. The data hold approximately 340,000 distinct CDR3 sequences, with less than 20% observed a single time. These data belong to a study of T-cell memory formation after mild COVID-19. V was pared by 2 bases and J by 0 bases, with 8 bases between. The CDR3 spans 14 residues. Germline CDR1 is SQVTM and CDR2 is ANQGSEA. Whole-study findings and limits: CD4/CD8 balance characterized clones contracting day 15 to 85, and CD4+ skew characterized later expanders.

This receptor was obtained from a man between 18 and 29 years old who had mild COVID-19 (a few samples of this study predate the infection). Cell type and time point are not known. The rearrangement joins TRBV29-1 to TRBJ2-1; D gene unclear. Sequencing was performed on PBMCs or a T cell subset sorted from them (not recorded which). This chain's CDR3 is CSVESLNSYNEQFF. CDR3 nucleotides: TGCAGCGTTGAAAGCCTTAACTCCTACAATGAGCAGTTCTTC.